Listed below are T cell receptor beta chains from one sample, sequenced in a study of cytomegalovirus exposure and HLA in healthy donors. This table comes from immunoSEQ multiplex PCR, and its TCRdb copy is limited to in-frame clones, with some not included. Of 160,000 or so clones in the sample, 75% to 85% are singletons; the top ten hold over 8.5%. Sequenced: PBMCs. These receptors originate from a man in his fifties or sixties in good health and CMV-seropositive. CDR3s include the opening cysteine and the closing phenylalanine or tryptophan. A D gene is named only where the DNA matches it firmly. Clone size, where shown, is once, few, many, or a class for clones that have expanded.

abundance	v_gene	j_gene	d_gene	CDR3aa	CDR3nt
NA	TRBV19	TRBJ1-1	NA	CASSIERDWYTEAFF	TGTGCCAGTAGTATAGAGAGGGATTGGTACACTGAAGCTTTCTTT
few	TRBV4-2	TRBJ2-5	TRBD2	CASSQDVSGGGRETQYF	TGTGCCAGCAGCCAAGATGTAAGCGGGGGGGGCCGGGAGACCCAGTACTTC
NA	TRBV29-1	TRBJ2-2	NA	CSAIENTGELFF	TGCAGCGCGATAGAGAACACCGGGGAGCTGTTTTTT
NA	TRBV7-2	TRBJ1-3	NA	CASSPYGRSGNTIYF	TGTGCCAGCAGCCCGTATGGGAGATCTGGAAACACCATATATTTT
NA	TRBV29-1	TRBJ2-2	NA	CSVDTDANTGELFF	TGCAGCGTTGACACAGACGCGAACACCGGGGAGCTGTTTTTT
NA	TRBV4-2	TRBJ2-7	TRBD1	CASSLGTGAYEQYF	TGTGCCAGCAGCTTGGGGACAGGGGCCTACGAGCAGTACTTC
NA	TRBV9	TRBJ2-3	NA	CASSEGMRADTQYF	TGTGCCAGCAGCGAGGGAATGAGGGCAGATACGCAGTATTTT
NA	TRBV9	TRBJ2-5	NA	CASSAQGNLETQYF	TGTGCCAGCAGCGCCCAGGGTAACTTGGAGACCCAGTACTTC
NA	TRBV28	TRBJ1-5	NA	CASTPREASNQPQHF	TGTGCCAGCACCCCTAGGGAGGCGAGCAATCAGCCCCAGCATTTT
NA	TRBV28	TRBJ1-5	NA	CASSWAAVNQPQHF	TGTGCCAGCAGTTGGGCAGCCGTCAATCAGCCCCAGCATTTT
NA	TRBV5-4	TRBJ2-5	NA	CASSSDSGYSETQYF	TGTGCCAGCAGCTCCGACTCGGGGTATTCAGAGACCCAGTACTTC
NA	TRBV7-2	TRBJ1-3	NA	CASSTTVSSGNTIYF	TGTGCCAGCAGCACGACAGTCTCCTCTGGAAACACCATATATTTT
NA	TRBV5-1	TRBJ2-3	NA	CASSLAGGARAATQYF	TGCGCCAGCAGCTTGGCCGGCGGGGCACGAGCTGCTACGCAGTATTTT
NA	TRBV5-4	TRBJ2-3	NA	CASSLEEMSTDTQYF	TGTGCCAGCAGCTTGGAAGAGATGTCAACAGATACGCAGTATTTT
NA	TRBV28	TRBJ1-5	NA	CASSWTISQPQHF	TGTGCCAGCAGTTGGACAATAAGTCAGCCCCAGCATTTT
few	TRBV30	TRBJ2-7	TRBD1	CASRQGTYEQYF	TGTGCCTCTAGACAGGGAACCTACGAGCAGTACTTC
few	TRBV5-8	TRBJ2-2	TRBD2	CASSFTGTSGTGELFF	TGTGCCAGCAGCTTTACCGGGACTAGCGGGACCGGGGAGCTGTTTTTT
NA	TRBV23-1	TRBJ1-1	TRBD1	CASSPTARDSEAFF	TGCGCCAGCAGTCCTACCGCCCGGGACAGTGAAGCTTTCTTT
NA	TRBV28	TRBJ1-2	TRBD1	CASTQGADYGYTF	TGTGCCAGCACGCAGGGGGCAGACTATGGCTACACCTTC
NA	TRBV27	TRBJ2-4	NA	CASRAGKNIQYF	TGTGCCAGCAGGGCTGGCAAAAACATTCAGTACTTC
NA	TRBV28	TRBJ1-4	NA	CASSLITQPGEKLFF	TGTGCCAGCAGTTTAATCACCCAGCCGGGTGAAAAACTGTTTTTT
NA	TRBV4-2	TRBJ2-2	TRBD1	CASSDRGMTDTGELFF	TGTGCCAGCAGCGACAGGGGAATGACGGACACCGGGGAGCTGTTTTTT
once	TRBV7-2	TRBJ1-1	NA	CASSSTGLLENTEAFF	TGTGCCAGCAGCTCTACAGGGCTACTTGAGAACACTGAAGCTTTCTTT
NA	TRBV9	TRBJ2-7	TRBD1	CASSADRYSYEQYF	TGTGCCAGCAGCGCGGACAGGTACTCCTACGAGCAGTACTTC
once	TRBV28	TRBJ2-5	NA	CASTFGLSETQYF	TGTGCCAGCACCTTTGGCCTTTCGGAGACCCAGTACTTC
NA	TRBV7-2	TRBJ1-6	TRBD1	CASSFRTGENSPLHF	TGTGCCAGCAGCTTCAGGACAGGTGAAAATTCACCCCTCCACTTT
few	TRBV6-1	TRBJ2-7	TRBD2	CASSPSTSTYEQYF	TGTGCCAGCAGTCCCTCGACTAGCACTTACGAGCAGTACTTC
few	TRBV12-5	TRBJ2-1	TRBD1	CASGLVSGQGVGSYNEQFF	TGTGCTAGTGGTTTGGTATCTGGACAGGGGGTGGGCTCCTACAATGAGCAGTTCTTC
NA	TRBV7-3	TRBJ1-1	NA	CASSLSRGNTEAFF	TGTGCCAGCAGCTTAAGTAGGGGGAACACTGAAGCTTTCTTT
few	TRBV5-6	TRBJ2-7	NA	CASSYRVSYEQYF	TGTGCCAGCAGCTACAGGGTATCCTACGAGCAGTACTTC
NA	TRBV9	TRBJ2-7	NA	CASSRRSDITYEQYF	TGTGCCAGCAGCCGTAGGTCGGACATTACCTACGAGCAGTACTTC
NA	TRBV7-9	TRBJ1-3	NA	CASSLGVENTIYF	TGTGCCAGCAGCTTAGGTGTAGAAAACACCATATATTTT
NA	TRBV6-5	TRBJ1-2	NA	CASSAQENAYGYTF	TGTGCCAGCAGTGCACAGGAGAACGCCTATGGCTACACCTTC
once	TRBV5-8	TRBJ2-2	TRBD1	CASSLSRGLFGELFF	TGTGCCAGCAGCTTGTCGAGGGGGCTGTTCGGGGAGCTGTTTTTT
NA	TRBV27	TRBJ2-1	TRBD1	CASSPPGQGAYNEQFF	TGTGCCAGCAGTCCACCGGGACAGGGGGCGTACAATGAGCAGTTCTTC
NA	TRBV12-5	TRBJ2-5	TRBD1	CASASTGGETQYF	TGTGCTAGTGCCTCCACAGGGGGAGAGACCCAGTACTTC
once	TRBV7-2	TRBJ1-2	NA	CASSSHSYGYTF	TGTGCCAGCAGCTCGCACAGCTATGGCTACACCTTC
NA	TRBV4-2	TRBJ1-4	TRBD1	CASSQDTGEVEKLFF	TGTGCCAGCAGCCAAGATACAGGGGAAGTTGAAAAACTGTTTTTT
NA	TRBV19	TRBJ1-1	TRBD1	CASSIIGGVNTEAFF	TGTGCCAGTAGTATAATAGGGGGCGTTAACACTGAAGCTTTCTTT
once	TRBV19	TRBJ2-1	NA	CASSKTSRGEQFF	TGTGCCAGTAGTAAGACTAGTCGGGGTGAGCAGTTCTTC